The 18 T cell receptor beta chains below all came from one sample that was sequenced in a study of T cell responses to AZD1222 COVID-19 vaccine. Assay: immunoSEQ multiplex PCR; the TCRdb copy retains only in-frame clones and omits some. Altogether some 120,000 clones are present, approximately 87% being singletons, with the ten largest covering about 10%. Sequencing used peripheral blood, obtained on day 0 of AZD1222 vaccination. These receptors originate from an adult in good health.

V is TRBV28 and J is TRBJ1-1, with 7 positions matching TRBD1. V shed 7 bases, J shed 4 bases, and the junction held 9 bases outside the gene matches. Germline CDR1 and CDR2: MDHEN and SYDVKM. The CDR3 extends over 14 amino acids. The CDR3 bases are TGTGCCAGCATTACCAGGGGGGGAAGCACTGAAGCTTTCTTT. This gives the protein CASITRGGSTEAFF.

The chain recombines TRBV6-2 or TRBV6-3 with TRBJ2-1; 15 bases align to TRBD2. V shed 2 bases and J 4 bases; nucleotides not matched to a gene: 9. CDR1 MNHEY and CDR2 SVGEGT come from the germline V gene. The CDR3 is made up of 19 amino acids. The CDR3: CASSYPRTSGRARYNEQFF. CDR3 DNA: TGTGCCAGCAGTTACCCTCGGACTAGCGGGAGGGCGCGATACAATGAGCAGTTCTTC.

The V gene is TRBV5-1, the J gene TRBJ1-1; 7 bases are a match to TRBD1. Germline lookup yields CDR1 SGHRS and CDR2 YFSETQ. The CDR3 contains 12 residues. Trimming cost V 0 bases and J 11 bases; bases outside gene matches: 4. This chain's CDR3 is CASSLEGGQAFF. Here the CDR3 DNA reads TGCGCCAGCAGCTTGGAAGGGGGCCAGGCTTTCTTT. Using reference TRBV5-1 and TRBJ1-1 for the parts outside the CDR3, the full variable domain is KAGVTQTPRYLIKTRGQQVTLSCSPISGHRSVSWYQQTPGQGLQFLFEYFSETQRNKGNFPGRFSGRQFSNSRSEMNVSTLELGDSALYLCASSLEGGQAFFGQGTRLTVV.

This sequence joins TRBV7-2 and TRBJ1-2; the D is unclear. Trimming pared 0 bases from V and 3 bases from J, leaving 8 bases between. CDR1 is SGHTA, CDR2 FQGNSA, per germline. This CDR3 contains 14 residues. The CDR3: CASSLARGHYGYTF. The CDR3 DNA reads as TGTGCCAGCAGCTTAGCAAGAGGGCACTATGGCTACACCTTC. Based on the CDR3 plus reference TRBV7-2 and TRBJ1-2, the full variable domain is GAGVSQSPSNKVTEKGKDVELRCDPISGHTALYWYRQSLGQGLEFLIYFQGNSAPDKSGLPSDRFSAERTGGSVSTLTIQRTQQEDSAVYLCASSLARGHYGYTFGSGTRLTVV.

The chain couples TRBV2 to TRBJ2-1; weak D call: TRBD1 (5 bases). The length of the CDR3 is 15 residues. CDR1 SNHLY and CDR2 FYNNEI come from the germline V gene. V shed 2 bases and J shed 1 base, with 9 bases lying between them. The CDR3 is CASSEIKGSYNEQFF. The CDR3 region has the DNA TGTGCCAGCAGTGAAATCAAGGGGTCCTACAATGAGCAGTTCTTC.

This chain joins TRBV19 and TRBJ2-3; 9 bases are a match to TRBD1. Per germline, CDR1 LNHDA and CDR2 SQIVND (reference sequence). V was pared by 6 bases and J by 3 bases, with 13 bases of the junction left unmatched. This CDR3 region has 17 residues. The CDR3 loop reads CASSLSLQGANTDTQYF. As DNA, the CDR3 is TGTGCCAGTAGCCTATCGTTACAGGGGGCTAATACAGATACGCAGTATTTT.

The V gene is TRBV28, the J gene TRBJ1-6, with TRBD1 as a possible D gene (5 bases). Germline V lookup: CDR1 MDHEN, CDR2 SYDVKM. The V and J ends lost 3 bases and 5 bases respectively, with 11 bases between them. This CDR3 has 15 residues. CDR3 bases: TGTGCCAGCAGTTTTTTCGGGGGGAATAATTCACCCCTCCACTTT. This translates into CASSFFGGNNSPLHF.

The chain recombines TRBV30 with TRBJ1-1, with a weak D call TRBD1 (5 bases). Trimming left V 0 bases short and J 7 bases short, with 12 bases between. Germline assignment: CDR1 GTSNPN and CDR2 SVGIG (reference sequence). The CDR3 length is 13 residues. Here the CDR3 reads CAWSVLGQGEAFF. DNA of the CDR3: TGTGCCTGGAGTGTACTGGGGCAGGGTGAAGCTTTCTTT.

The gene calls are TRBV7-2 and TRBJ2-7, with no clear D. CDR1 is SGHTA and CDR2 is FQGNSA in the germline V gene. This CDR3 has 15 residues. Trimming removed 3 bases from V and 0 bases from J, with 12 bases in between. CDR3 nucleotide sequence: TGTGCCAGCAGCTTCCGGCTCCAGAGCTCCTACGAGCAGTACTTC. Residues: CASSFRLQSSYEQYF.

In DNA, the CDR3 is TGCGCCAGCAGCCAAGTTGGGGGAACCGGACTCACTGAAGCTTTCTTT. Protein sequence: CASSQVGGTGLTEAFF. V and J are TRBV4-1 and TRBJ1-1; tentatively, D is TRBD1 (5 bases). Germline values: CDR1 MGHRA, CDR2 YSYEKL. There are 16 residues in the CDR3. V shed 1 base and J shed 4 bases, with 16 bases lying between them.

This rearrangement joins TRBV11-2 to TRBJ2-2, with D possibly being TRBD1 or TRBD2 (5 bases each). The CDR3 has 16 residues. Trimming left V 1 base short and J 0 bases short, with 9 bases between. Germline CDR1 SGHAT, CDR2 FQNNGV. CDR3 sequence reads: CASSLVRDANTGELFF. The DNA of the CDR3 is TGTGCCAGCAGCTTAGTTCGGGACGCGAACACCGGGGAGCTGTTTTTT.

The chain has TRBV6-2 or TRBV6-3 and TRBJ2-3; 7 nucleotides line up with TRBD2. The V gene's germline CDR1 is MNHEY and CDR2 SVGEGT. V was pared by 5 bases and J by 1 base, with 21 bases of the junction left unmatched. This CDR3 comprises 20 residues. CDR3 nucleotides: TGTGCCAGCAGTGCCGGGATCGTCGGGAGGTCCCACAAGGGCACAGATACGCAGTATTTT. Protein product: CASSAGIVGRSHKGTDTQYF.

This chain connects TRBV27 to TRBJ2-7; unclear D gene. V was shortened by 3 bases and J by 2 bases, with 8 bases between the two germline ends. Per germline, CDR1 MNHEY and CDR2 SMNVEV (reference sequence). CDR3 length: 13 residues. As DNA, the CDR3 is TGTGCCAGCAGTTTCGCAGGACCCTACGAGCAGTACTTC. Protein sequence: CASSFAGPYEQYF.

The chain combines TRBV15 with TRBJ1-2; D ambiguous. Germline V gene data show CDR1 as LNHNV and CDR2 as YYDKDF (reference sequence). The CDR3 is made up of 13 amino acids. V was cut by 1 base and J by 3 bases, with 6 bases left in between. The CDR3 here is CATSRGGDYGYTF. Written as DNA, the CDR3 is TGTGCCACCAGCAGAGGGGGAGACTATGGCTACACCTTC.

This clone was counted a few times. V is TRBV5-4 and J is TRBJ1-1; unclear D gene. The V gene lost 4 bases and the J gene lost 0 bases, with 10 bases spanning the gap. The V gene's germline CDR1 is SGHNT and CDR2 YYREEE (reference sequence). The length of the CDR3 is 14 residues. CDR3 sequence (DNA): TGTGCCAGCAGCCTTCCGAGCATGAACACTGAAGCTTTCTTT. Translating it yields CASSLPSMNTEAFF.

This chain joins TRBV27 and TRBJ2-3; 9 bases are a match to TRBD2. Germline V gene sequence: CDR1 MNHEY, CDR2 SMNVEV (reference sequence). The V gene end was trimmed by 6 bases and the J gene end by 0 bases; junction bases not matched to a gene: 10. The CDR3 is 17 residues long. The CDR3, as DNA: TGTGCCAGCAGGAACAGAATAGCGGGAGAGAGCACAGATACGCAGTATTTT. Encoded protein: CASRNRIAGESTDTQYF.

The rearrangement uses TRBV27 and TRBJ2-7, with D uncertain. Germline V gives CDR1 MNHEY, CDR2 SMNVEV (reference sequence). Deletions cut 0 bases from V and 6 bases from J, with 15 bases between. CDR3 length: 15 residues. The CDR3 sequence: CASSLSLGIDGEQYF. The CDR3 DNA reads TGTGCCAGCAGTTTATCCCTAGGGATAGATGGCGAGCAGTACTTC.

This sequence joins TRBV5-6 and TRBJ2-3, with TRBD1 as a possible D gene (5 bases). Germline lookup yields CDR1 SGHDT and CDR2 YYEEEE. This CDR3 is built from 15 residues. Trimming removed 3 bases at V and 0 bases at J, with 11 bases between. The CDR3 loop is CASSYRTISTDTQYF. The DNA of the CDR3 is TGTGCCAGCAGCTACCGGACAATTAGCACAGATACGCAGTATTTT.